This TCR beta chain is from a study of shared clonotypes between healthy human individuals (dated by TCRdb to 2020 to 2021). About the study as a whole: A couple of women and a few men aged 18 to 49 years were included in the cohort. Leukapheresis yielded between about 0.94 and 8.9 billion PBMCs per donor. For each donor, CD4 naive and CD4 memory were each given three plates, CD8 naive was given two plates, and CD8 memory was given one plate. To increase sequencing depth and limit assay-specific biases, different laboratories used diverse techniques to prepare libraries and sequence TCR repertoires. The study deeply sequenced blood TCR repertoires of several healthy adults to estimate repertoire size and the extent of clonotype sharing between individuals.

Notes on this clone: The clone's antigen remains unknown. Per-base qualities were not stored, and no clone one base away is much larger.

Using the deep immunoSEQ assay, multiplex PCR amplified TCR CDR3 regions from genomic DNA. Genomic DNA extracted from each cell subset was distributed evenly over all wells of several immunoSEQ 96-well plates, and each plate served as one replicate. For sorted subsets, around 200 ng genomic DNA, equal to 30,000 or so T cell genomes, was loaded into each replicate PCR. Purified libraries were quantified with a Qubit 3.0 fluorometer, sized on a Bioanalyzer 2100, and re-quantified with the KAPA Library Quantification kit. Every immunoSEQ 96-well plate was sequenced on a dedicated single-read 150-cycle Illumina NextSeq 550 flow cell. In the paper's pipeline: Because only junctional sequences without quality scores were contained in the immunoSEQ output, filtering matching that applied to full-length reads could not be performed. Sequences were annotated with PyIR, a Python wrapper for IgBLAST v1.9, and V/J genes and CDR3 were assigned using IMGT germline references. Reads were removed for weak V/J assignments (E-value above 1e-6), missing CDR3, stop codons, out-of-frame junctions, or ambiguous translated residues. A V3J clonotype was defined by an identical inferred V gene, J gene, and CDR3 amino acid sequence. The percentage overlap between two repertoires was calculated by dividing the number of shared unique clonotypes by the size of the smaller repertoire. RTK rarefaction, the Chao1 estimator, and Recon v2.1 estimates of unobserved clonotypes were used to assess repertoire richness. Generation probabilities were computed with OLGA for all TCRbeta clonotypes obtained by the gDNA method from a handful of donors. The table comes from immuneACCESS by way of TCRdb, which keeps in-frame sequences with V and J called. Part of the clones is missing from these tables; in studies checked, under half for an unresolved V gene and the rest for unknown reasons. V and J calls and clone size are those listed in that table; D and trimming were worked out from the DNA. The sample table contains about 800,000 clones; only one count was recorded for roughly 96% of them. The top ten hold around 0.25% of the sample.

CD8 naive samples consisted of CD45RO-negative cells that were positively selected for CCR7, yielding a CD45RA+CCR7+ population without TemRA cells. The donors were healthy, HIV-negative adults who had no recently reported acute infections or vaccinations. Every donor was a Caucasian adult living in Nashville, Tennessee, USA. Blood was obtained by leukapheresis, after which PBMCs were separated by Ficoll-Histopaque density gradient centrifugation and cryopreserved in liquid nitrogen vapor phase. Analytical flow cytometry was used to check the purity and quantity of each magnetically sorted T cell population. From each sorted fraction, genomic DNA was isolated and quantified by UV absorbance on a Nanodrop 2000c. The full study reports these points: Compared with non-shared clonotypes, the clonotypes found in all four sorted-subset donors had higher generation probabilities. When a handful of donors were compared, the shared fraction of clonotypes was about 5.4% for naive CD4, around 3.6% for naive CD8, 2.3% for memory CD4, and 0.4% for memory CD8. Pairwise subsampling indicated that sequencing depth was expected to affect the degree of clonotype sharing among donors. Even with the large sequencing depth, rarefaction of the sorted-subset datasets indicated that sequencing was incomplete. Because the study included a small number of donors, the genetic and exposure-history diversity represented was limited. Estimated clonotype richness was generally larger for naive than for memory subsets. Sampling was restricted to blood, and TCR repertoires in tissue are likely to differ from TCR repertoires in blood.

The clonotype comes from a man younger than 40 in good health. The sequenced material came from naive CD8+ T cells sorted from blood. What this sample's cell subset or site label stands for: CD45RA+CCR7+.

The CDR3 amino acid sequence is: CASSDMAGTSGNTIYF. At the DNA level, the sequence is TGTGCCAGCAGTGATATGGCAGGGACTTCTGGAAACACCATATATTTT. The sequence links TRBV2 to TRBJ1-3; TRBD1 is perhaps the D gene, given 5 matching bases. A distance of 13 bases separates the germline ends of V and J, which lose 3 bases and 1 base respectively. CDR1 and CDR2 (SNHLY, FYNNEI) derive from the germline V gene. The CDR3 has 16 amino acids, counting the end cysteine and phenylalanine. The sequence is cut down to CDR3 DNA, 48 bases in frame from base 1.